This entry lists 16 T cell receptor beta chains sequenced from one sample in a study of shared clonotypes between healthy human individuals. Sequencing was performed with immunoSEQ multiplex PCR; in TCRdb, only in-frame clones are kept and a portion is missing. Of over 850,000 clones in the sample, 75% to 80% were seen once. Sequencing input: memory CD4+ T cells from PBMCs. Described subset: CD45RA-negative fraction. These TCRs come from a man aged 18 to 29 in good health. Some clones in this sample may be carry-over from other donors' samples.

To note about this clone: The sample carries other DNA sequences with the same CDR3. The V call is TRBV9, the J call TRBJ1-2; D gene uncertain. V shed 0 bases and J shed 0 bases, with 9 bases lying between them. Germline assignment: CDR1 SGDLS and CDR2 YYNGEE. There are 15 residues in the CDR3. CDR3 loop: CASSVAPQANYGYTF. In nucleotides, the CDR3 is TGTGCCAGCAGCGTAGCCCCCCAGGCTAACTATGGCTACACCTTC.

This clone was seen a single time. The chain joins TRBV5-1 to TRBJ2-1; TRBD1 matches 7 bases. Germline values: CDR1 SGHRS, CDR2 YFSETQ. The ends lost 4 bases at V and 6 bases at J; junction bases unmatched: 7. The CDR3 runs 14 residues. Here the CDR3 reads CASSISDRVNEQFF. The DNA of the CDR3 is TGCGCCAGCAGCATCAGTGACAGGGTCAATGAGCAGTTCTTC. Drawing the rest from reference TRBV5-1 and TRBJ2-1, the complete variable domain is KAGVTQTPRYLIKTRGQQVTLSCSPISGHRSVSWYQQTPGQGLQFLFEYFSETQRNKGNFPGRFSGRQFSNSRSEMNVSTLELGDSALYLCASSISDRVNEQFFGPGTRLTVL.

A remark on this clone: The likely explanation is a read error, given a far larger clone one base away. Other DNA sequences in the sample encode the same CDR3. The chain employs TRBV30 and TRBJ1-4; D is undetermined. CDR3 size: 14 residues. Germline V gene data show CDR1 as GTSNPN and CDR2 as SVGIG (reference sequence). The CDR3 protein is CAWSVLGSREKLFF. CDR3 nucleotide sequence: TGTGCTTGGAGTGTACTGGGTAGTCGGGAAAAACTGTTTTTT.

This clone has only a few counts. The chain recombines TRBV5-1 with TRBJ1-2, with D perhaps matching TRBD1 (5 bases). With 0 bases removed from V and 8 bases from J, the gap between germline ends came to 14 bases. Germline CDR1 is SGHRS and CDR2 is YFSETQ. This CDR3 is 14 amino acids long. As DNA, the CDR3 is TGCGCCAGCAGCTTGGATCGGAAGGGACGAGGCTACACCTTC. This gives the protein CASSLDRKGRGYTF.

The table lists this clone with a few counts. CDR3 coding DNA: TGTGCCAGCAGCGCATCGACTCCGGGCACCCAAACGGTGTATTTT. Translated, it gives CASSASTPGTQTVYF. The V call is TRBV9, the J call TRBJ2-3; D unclear. The germline V gene encodes CDR1 SGDLS and CDR2 YYNGEE. Trimming removed 3 bases at V and 14 bases at J, with 25 bases between. The CDR3 is 15 residues long. Full variable domain (outside the CDR3, taken from reference TRBV9 and TRBJ2-3): DSGVTQTPKHLITATGQRVTLRCSPRSGDLSVYWYQQSLDQGLQFLIQYYNGEERAKGNILERFSAQQFPDLHSELNLSSLELGDSALYFCASSASTPGTQTVYFGPGTRLTVL.

The V and J genes are TRBV25-1 and TRBJ2-3; 14 nucleotides agree with TRBD2. Per germline, CDR1 MGHDK and CDR2 SYGVNS. V lost 2 bases to trimming and J lost 1 base; unmatched junction nucleotides: 5. The CDR3 extends over 18 amino acids. CDR3 in amino acids: CASSEPGLAGERTDTQYF. DNA for the CDR3: TGTGCCAGCAGTGAACCGGGACTAGCGGGAGAGCGCACAGATACGCAGTATTTT.

The chain carries TRBV20-1 and TRBJ2-2; D is unresolved. CDR1 and CDR2 (germline): DFQATT, SNEGSKA (reference sequence). With 5 bases removed from V and 1 base from J, the gap between germline ends came to 2 bases. There are 11 residues in the CDR3. The CDR3 loop is CSALNTGELFF. Here the CDR3 DNA reads TGCAGTGCTTTGAACACCGGGGAGCTGTTTTTT.

This chain joins TRBV7-6 and TRBJ2-1; D unclear. Per germline, CDR1 SGHVS and CDR2 FNYEAQ. Trimming pared 5 bases from V and 8 bases from J, leaving 10 bases between. The CDR3 is 12 amino acids. The CDR3 loop is CASSPFRYEQFF. The DNA of the CDR3 is TGTGCCAGCAGCCCGTTTAGGTATGAGCAGTTCTTC.

The chain employs TRBV2 and TRBJ2-1; the match to TRBD1 covers 8 bases. Trimming removed 9 bases from V and 8 bases from J; junction bases left unmatched: 6. Germline V gene data show CDR1 as SNHLY and CDR2 as FYNNEI. This CDR3 comprises 12 residues. In DNA form, the CDR3 reads TGTGCCAGTAACAGGGGGAAGGATGAGCAGTTCTTC. This translates into CASNRGKDEQFF.

This clone has only a few counts. The chain joins TRBV6-4 to TRBJ1-2; 8 bases are a match to TRBD1. The CDR3 loop spans 14 amino acids. V dropped 6 bases and J dropped 7; count of bases not matched to a gene: 10. The germline V gene has CDR1 MRHNA and CDR2 SNTAGT. The CDR3: CASRGVQGDSGYTF. The CDR3 DNA follows: TGTGCCAGCAGGGGGGTACAGGGGGATTCTGGCTACACCTTC.

This clone was counted once. J is TRBJ2-1 and V is TRBV5-4; TRBD2 agrees at 10 bases. Germline CDR1 reads SGHNT; CDR2 reads YYREEE (reference sequence). The CDR3 extends over 16 amino acids. J gave up 8 bases and V 0 bases, and 8 bases lay outside the gene matches. This chain's CDR3 is CASSLDLAGVAHEQFF. The CDR3 nucleotides read TGTGCCAGCAGCTTGGACCTAGCGGGAGTCGCACATGAGCAGTTCTTC.

J is TRBJ2-7 and V is TRBV28; 8 positions match TRBD1. This CDR3 spans 14 amino acids. Germline CDR1 is MDHEN and CDR2 is SYDVKM. V gave up 7 bases and J gave up 3 bases; unmatched junction bases: 8. The DNA for the CDR3 is TGTGCCAGCACCCCAGGGGGCGGCCGCTACGAGCAGTACTTC. This translates into CASTPGGGRYEQYF.

The rearrangement joins TRBV7-2 to TRBJ2-1; no clear D gene. The V gene lost 0 bases and the J gene lost 10 bases, with 10 bases spanning the gap. From germline, CDR1 is SGHTA and CDR2 FQGNSA. The CDR3 contains 13 residues. The CDR3 nucleotides read TGTGCCAGCAGCTTAGCCCCCAGAAACGAGCAGTTCTTC. This gives the protein CASSLAPRNEQFF.

This chain connects TRBV7-2 to TRBJ2-4, with a weak D call TRBD2 (5 bases). Germline V gives CDR1 SGHTA, CDR2 FQGNSA. With 4 bases removed from V and 0 bases from J, the gap between germline ends came to 13 bases. CDR3 length equals 16 residues. CDR3 bases: TGTGCCAGCAGCTCGCTAGCCACATTAGCCAAAAACATTCAGTACTTC. Its translation: CASSSLATLAKNIQYF.

The chain is built from TRBV6-6 and TRBJ1-5; D ambiguous. The CDR3 sequence is 14 residues long. Trimming took 5 bases from V and 4 from J, leaving 12 bases between them. CDR1 and CDR2 from the germline V gene are MNHNY and SVGAGI (reference sequence). Here the CDR3 DNA reads TGTGCCAGCAGTAAAACCGGACCAAATCAGCCCCAGCATTTT. It translates to CASSKTGPNQPQHF.

The chain recombines TRBV27 with TRBJ2-2; weak D call: TRBD1 (6 bases). The CDR3 consists of 14 residues. In germline, CDR1 is MNHEY, CDR2 SMNVEV (reference sequence). The V end was cut by 5 bases, the J end by 4 bases, with 11 bases between. CDR3 DNA: TGTGCCAGCAGTCCACAGGGAGTCACCGGGGAGCTGTTTTTT. As protein: CASSPQGVTGELFF.